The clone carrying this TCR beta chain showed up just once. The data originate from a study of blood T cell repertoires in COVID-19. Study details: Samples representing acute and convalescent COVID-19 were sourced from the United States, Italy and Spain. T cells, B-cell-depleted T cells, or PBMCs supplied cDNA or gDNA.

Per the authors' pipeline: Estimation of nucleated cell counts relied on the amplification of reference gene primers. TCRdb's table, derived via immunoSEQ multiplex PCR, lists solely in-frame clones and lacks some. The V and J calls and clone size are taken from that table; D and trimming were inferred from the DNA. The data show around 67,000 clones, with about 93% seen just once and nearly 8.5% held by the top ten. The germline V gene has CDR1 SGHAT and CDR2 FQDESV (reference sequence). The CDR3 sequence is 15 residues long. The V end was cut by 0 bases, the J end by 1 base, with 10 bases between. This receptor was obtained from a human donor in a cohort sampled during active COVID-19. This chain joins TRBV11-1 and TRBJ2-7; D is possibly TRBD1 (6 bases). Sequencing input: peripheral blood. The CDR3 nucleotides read TGTGCCAGCAGCTTAGCAGGCAGGGGATCCTACGAGCAGTACTTC. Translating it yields CASSLAGRGSYEQYF.